The entry below gives a single TCR beta chain sequence along with its context. Antigen unknown. The data are from a study of radiation and T cells in renal cell carcinoma. With V trimmed by 4 bases and J by 0 bases, 9 bases remained unmatched. This CDR3 has 18 residues. Germline V gives CDR1 MNHNS, CDR2 SASEGT. The repertoire was sequenced with immunoSEQ multiplex PCR; TCRdb's copy has only in-frame clones and lacks some. The repertoire holds roughly 150,000 clones, with about 85% as singletons. Time point noted: baseline pretreatment blood. Treatment: 15 Gy SBRT to primary tumor, nephrectomy 4 weeks later. Study conclusions and caveats: From baseline, blood top tumor clonotypes peaked at 2 weeks post-radiation.

Here the sequenced sample was blood, taken from a patient whose treatment included radiotherapy and nephrectomy. The rearrangement uses TRBV6-1 and TRBJ2-6; TRBD1 matches 7 bases. The origin of this receptor is a woman in her 70s with renal cell carcinoma. CDR3 coding DNA: TGTGCCAGCAGTGCCAGACAGGGCCAGCCCTCTGGGGCCAACGTCCTGACTTTC. It yields the protein CASSARQGQPSGANVLTF.